In its sample, the clone carrying this TCR beta chain was seen a few times. This sample was taken from a study of blood T cell repertoires in COVID-19. The CDR3 has 16 amino acids. Germline-derived CDR1 and CDR2 are KGHSH and LQKENI. J gave up 6 bases and V 5 bases, and 12 bases lay outside the gene matches. Some clones are missing from TCRdb's copy, which holds only in-frame ones; the method was immunoSEQ multiplex PCR. The sample includes more than 200,000 clones, 87% seen only once; the top ten take under 6.5%. The sequence was obtained from a woman in her twenties or thirties with acute COVID-19. The sequenced sample was PBMCs or T cells enriched from blood (not recorded which). V usage is TRBV18 and J usage is TRBJ2-3, with 9 bases identical to TRBD2. CDR3 coding DNA: TGTGCCAGCTCAGCCATGGCGGGGGGGCCAATGGATACGCAGTATTTT. Its translation is CASSAMAGGPMDTQYF.